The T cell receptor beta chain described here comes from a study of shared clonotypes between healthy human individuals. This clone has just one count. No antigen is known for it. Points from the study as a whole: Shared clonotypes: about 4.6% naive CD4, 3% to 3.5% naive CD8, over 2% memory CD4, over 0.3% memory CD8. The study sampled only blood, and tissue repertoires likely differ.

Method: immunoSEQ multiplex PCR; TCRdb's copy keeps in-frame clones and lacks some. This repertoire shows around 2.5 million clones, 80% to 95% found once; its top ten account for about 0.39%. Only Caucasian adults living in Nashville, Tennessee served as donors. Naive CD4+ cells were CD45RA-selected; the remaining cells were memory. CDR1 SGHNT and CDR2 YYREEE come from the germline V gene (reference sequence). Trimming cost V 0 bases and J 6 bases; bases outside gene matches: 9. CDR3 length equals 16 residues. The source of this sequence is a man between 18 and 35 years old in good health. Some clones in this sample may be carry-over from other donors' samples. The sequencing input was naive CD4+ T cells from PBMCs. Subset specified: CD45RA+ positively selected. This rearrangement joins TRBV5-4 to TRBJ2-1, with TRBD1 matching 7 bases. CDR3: CASSLAGGIVGNEQFF. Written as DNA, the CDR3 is TGTGCCAGCAGCTTGGCAGGGGGAATAGTCGGCAATGAGCAGTTCTTC.